One sample yielded the 30 T cell receptor beta chains listed below, sequenced in a study of T cell responses to AZD1222 COVID-19 vaccine (dated by TCRdb to the early 2020s). The receptor library was made with the immunoSEQ multiplex PCR assay. TCRdb took this table from immuneACCESS and kept in-frame rearrangements with V and J called. Such tables lack part of the clones; where checked against another copy, unresolved V genes explain under half of the gap, and the rest is unexplained. The sample profile shows under 110,000 clones; more than 75% of them were found once. The ten largest make up roughly a tenth of the sample. Taken with the paper, the label for time point translates to: about 28 days (+/-7) after the second vaccine dose. Sequencing was performed on peripheral blood, taken 28 days after the second AZD1222 dose. These receptors all stem from an adult who received the AZD1222 COVID-19 vaccine.

This rearrangement joins TRBV11-2 to TRBJ2-5; weak D call: TRBD1 (5 bases). With 2 bases removed from V and 1 base from J, the gap between germline ends came to 8 bases. Per the germline V gene, CDR1 is SGHAT and CDR2 is FQNNGV. The length of the CDR3 is 14 residues. CDR3 coding DNA: TGTGCCAGCAGCTTACTCCAGGGCCAAGAGACCCAGTACTTC. As protein: CASSLLQGQETQYF.

The rearrangement uses TRBV7-9 and TRBJ2-7; D remains unclear. With 8 bases removed from V and 3 bases from J, the gap between germline ends came to 11 bases. From germline, CDR1 is SEHNR and CDR2 FQNEAQ (reference sequence). The CDR3 is made up of 12 amino acids. Here the CDR3 DNA reads TGTGCCAGCGGTGAGGATGACTACGAGCAGTACTTC. This sequence encodes CASGEDDYEQYF.

This sequence joins TRBV6-4 and TRBJ1-2; D perhaps matches TRBD1 (6 bases). Germline CDR1 and CDR2: MRHNA and SNTAGT. The CDR3 runs to 15 residues. V gave up 2 bases and J gave up 5 bases, with 15 bases separating them. CDR3 in amino acids: CASSDNPGDVYGYTF. CDR3 sequence (DNA): TGTGCCAGCAGTGACAATCCAGGGGATGTTTATGGCTACACCTTC.

The rearrangement uses TRBV23-1 and TRBJ1-3, with 8 bases identical to TRBD1. TRBV23-1 is an ORF; its function is uncertain. The CDR3 is made up of 15 amino acids. Trimming took 2 bases from V and 8 from J; bases not matched to a gene: 8. The DNA of the CDR3 is TGCGCCAGCAGTCAACGGACAGGGAAAAACGACACCATATATTTT. Its protein is CASSQRTGKNDTIYF.

V usage is TRBV29-1 and J usage is TRBJ1-4; possibly TRBD1 for D (5 bases). V gave up 4 bases and J gave up 8 bases, with 17 bases separating them. Looked up from germline, CDR1 is SQVTM and CDR2 is ANQGSEA. The CDR3 contains 14 residues. This CDR3 is CSVGAGTWGEKLFF. The DNA of the CDR3 is TGCAGCGTTGGGGCGGGGACCTGGGGAGAAAAACTGTTTTTT.

This chain joins TRBV7-6 and TRBJ2-5, with D maybe TRBD1 (5 bases). Trimming stripped 0 bases from V and 4 bases from J, with 18 bases between. The CDR3 has 17 residues. Germline lookup yields CDR1 SGHVS and CDR2 FNYEAQ. CDR3: CASSLALYGAIGETQYF. CDR3 coding DNA: TGTGCCAGCAGCTTAGCGCTATATGGGGCGATAGGAGAGACCCAGTACTTC.

The V and J genes are TRBV10-3 and TRBJ2-7, with 9 bases that match TRBD1. CDR1 is ENHRY and CDR2 is SYGVKD in the germline V gene. The junction had 2 bases not matched to a gene; V was cut back by 2 bases and J by 3 bases. This CDR3 spans 14 amino acids. CDR3 nucleotides: TGTGCCATCAGTGAGCCGGGACAGGGCTACGAGCAGTACTTC. This codes for CAISEPGQGYEQYF.

This clone showed up just a few times. V gene TRBV7-3 combines with J gene TRBJ2-1; 9 nucleotides agree with TRBD2. Germline loops: CDR1 SGHTA, CDR2 FQGTGA. The CDR3 consists of 14 residues. The ends lost 3 bases at V and 6 bases at J; junction bases unmatched: 3. The CDR3 sequence is CASSLRLAANEQFF. CDR3 in DNA: TGTGCCAGCAGCTTGAGACTAGCGGCCAATGAGCAGTTCTTC.

This chain joins TRBV7-2 and TRBJ1-3, with TRBD1 matching over 9 bases. CDR1 and CDR2 (germline): SGHTA, FQGNSA. This CDR3 region has 15 residues. V gave up 4 bases and J gave up 1 base; unmatched junction bases: 2. The CDR3 DNA reads TGTGCCAGCAGCTCCGGGACAGGGTCTGGAAACACCATATATTTT. It is translated as CASSSGTGSGNTIYF.

This clone was seen only once. V gene TRBV28 combines with J gene TRBJ2-7, with 9 nucleotides matching TRBD1. V dropped 5 bases and J dropped 2; count of bases not matched to a gene: 4. Germline V CDR1 and CDR2: MDHEN, SYDVKM. The length of the CDR3 is 14 residues. CDR3: CASSPGQGPYEQYF. The CDR3, as DNA: TGTGCCAGCAGTCCGGGACAGGGACCCTACGAGCAGTACTTC.

V and J are TRBV4-2 and TRBJ2-5; 10 nucleotides align to TRBD2. The CDR3 extends over 19 amino acids. The junction had 12 bases not matched to a gene; V was cut back by 0 bases and J by 2 bases. CDR1 and CDR2 from the germline V gene are LGHNA and YNFKEQ. CDR3 sequence reads: CASSQDVASGRMQQETQYF. CDR3 nucleotide sequence: TGTGCCAGCAGCCAAGATGTAGCTAGCGGGAGAATGCAGCAAGAGACCCAGTACTTC.

The chain uses TRBV10-3 and TRBJ2-2; D unresolved. The ends were cut back, 4 bases at V and 2 bases at J, with 11 bases in the middle. Germline V gene data show CDR1 as ENHRY and CDR2 as SYGVKD. The CDR3 covers 15 residues. CDR3 amino acids: CAISGTGPNTGELFF. CDR3 in DNA: TGTGCCATCAGTGGGACCGGGCCAAACACCGGGGAGCTGTTTTTT.

V gene TRBV11-2 combines with J gene TRBJ2-3, with D maybe TRBD2 (7 bases). V lost 2 bases and J 0 bases, leaving 12 bases between the germline ends. Germline lookup yields CDR1 SGHAT and CDR2 FQNNGV. This CDR3 spans 16 amino acids. Here the CDR3 reads CASSLLGGASTDTQYF. The CDR3 nucleotides are TGTGCCAGCAGCTTATTAGGGGGGGCAAGCACAGATACGCAGTATTTT.

The rearrangement links TRBV28 to TRBJ2-7; 10 nucleotides line up with TRBD2. The CDR3 is 16 residues long. Looked up from germline, CDR1 is MDHEN and CDR2 is SYDVKM. V trimming: 3 bases; J trimming: 1 base; junction bases outside the gene matches: 6. The CDR3 DNA follows: TGTGCCAGCAGTTTTTTGGTGACTAGCGGGTCCTACGAGCAGTACTTC. This encodes CASSFLVTSGSYEQYF.

The chain has TRBV6-2 or TRBV6-3 and TRBJ2-1; D gene unclear. CDR3 length equals 15 residues. V dropped 3 bases and J dropped 8 bases, with 17 bases sitting between them. The germline V gene has CDR1 MNHEY and CDR2 SVGEGT. CDR3 region: CASSYVLVGVDEQFF. CDR3 DNA sequence: TGTGCCAGCAGTTATGTCCTCGTTGGTGTAGATGAGCAGTTCTTC.

V gene TRBV18 combines with J gene TRBJ1-1; 8 nucleotides align to TRBD1. This CDR3 spans 14 amino acids. CDR1 is KGHSH, CDR2 LQKENI, per germline. The trim removed 3 bases at V and 5 bases at J, leaving 5 bases unmatched. CDR3 nucleotides: TGTGCCAGCTCACCCGACAGGGGTAGAACTGAAGCTTTCTTT. Residues: CASSPDRGRTEAFF.

The table lists this clone with a few counts. The V gene is TRBV5-1, the J gene TRBJ2-7; D perhaps matches TRBD1 (5 bases). Deletions cut 5 bases from V and 4 bases from J, with 10 bases between. Germline CDR1 is SGHRS and CDR2 is YFSETQ. This CDR3 has 12 residues. Here the CDR3 DNA reads TGCGCCAGCAGTGATAGGGGATACGAGCAGTACTTC. Its protein product is CASSDRGYEQYF.

The chain uses TRBV30 and TRBJ2-7; 9 bases align to TRBD1. The germline V gene has CDR1 GTSNPN and CDR2 SVGIG (reference sequence). This CDR3 is 14 amino acids long. J gave up 7 bases and V 2 bases, and 9 bases lay outside the gene matches. The CDR3 nucleotides read TGTGCCTGGAGTTATGGACAGGGGTCGGGGGAGCAGTACTTC. As protein: CAWSYGQGSGEQYF.

Only one count was recorded for this clone. This chain uses TRBV7-3 with TRBJ2-1, with 8 nucleotides matching TRBD2. Per germline, CDR1 SGHTA and CDR2 FQGTGA. With 8 bases clipped from V and 2 bases from J, the junction kept 5 bases outside the gene matches. CDR3 length: 14 amino acids. This CDR3 reads CASGSSGPYNEQFF. In DNA, the CDR3 is TGTGCCAGCGGGTCTAGCGGGCCCTACAATGAGCAGTTCTTC. Full variable domain (rest looked up from reference TRBV7-3 and TRBJ2-1): GAGVSQTPSNKVTEKGKYVELRCDPISGHTALYWYRQSLGQGPEFLIYFQGTGAADDSGLPNDRFFAVRPEGSVSTLKIQRTERGDSAVYLCASGSSGPYNEQFFGPGTRLTVL.

The chain recombines TRBV9 with TRBJ2-3; D tentatively reads TRBD1 or TRBD2 (6 bases each). Trimming shortened V by 4 bases and J by 4 bases, and 19 bases separated the two germline ends. Germline CDR1 reads SGDLS; CDR2 reads YYNGEE. The CDR3 sequence is 16 residues long. The CDR3 is CASSPPATGAADTQYF. In DNA, the CDR3 is TGTGCCAGCAGCCCCCCCGCGACGGGGGCGGCAGATACGCAGTATTTT.

The chain uses TRBV6-5 and TRBJ2-7, with 7 bases matching TRBD1. Germline V gene data show CDR1 as MNHEY and CDR2 as SVGAGI. The CDR3 sequence is 15 residues long. V trimming: 6 bases; J trimming: 5 bases; junction bases outside the gene matches: 13. This chain's CDR3 is CASSPKRGQRNEQYF. The CDR3 region has the DNA TGTGCCAGCAGCCCCAAAAGGGGACAGCGCAACGAGCAGTACTTC.

The rearrangement joins TRBV7-8 to TRBJ2-7, with TRBD2 identical over 7 bases. V was clipped by 4 bases and J by 4 bases; unmatched bases: 4. The CDR3 covers 13 residues. Per the germline V gene, CDR1 is SGHVS and CDR2 is FQNEAQ. CDR3 coding DNA: TGTGCCAGCAGCTCGCTGGGGGGGTACGAGCAGTACTTC. Translated, it gives CASSSLGGYEQYF.

This clone was detected only a few times. The chain recombines TRBV12-3 or TRBV12-4 with TRBJ2-3; 9 bases are shared with TRBD2. The CDR3 covers 13 residues. Unmatched junction bases numbered 4, after V lost 8 bases and J lost 4 bases. CDR3 nucleotide sequence: TGTGCCAGCGTCGGCGGGGGGGCAGATACGCAGTATTTT. Its translation is CASVGGGADTQYF.

This chain connects TRBV27 to TRBJ2-4; D possibly corresponds to TRBD2 (5 bases). The germline V gene encodes CDR1 MNHEY and CDR2 SMNVEV (reference sequence). Trimming cost V 4 bases and J 9 bases, with 13 bases left between them. The CDR3 sequence is 13 residues long. DNA of the CDR3: TGTGCCAGCAGTTCGGGTCTTCGGGGCATTCAGTACTTC. Amino acid sequence: CASSSGLRGIQYF.

Here the CDR3 reads CASSGGLVYEQFF. The CDR3 nucleotides read TGTGCCAGCAGCGGCGGACTAGTCTACGAGCAGTTCTTC. The V and J genes are TRBV11-2 and TRBJ2-1; 7 bases match TRBD2. With V trimmed by 5 bases and J by 10 bases, 8 bases remained unmatched. CDR1 and CDR2 from the germline V gene are SGHAT and FQNNGV. The length of the CDR3 is 13 residues.

The chain uses TRBV5-1 and TRBJ2-3; 15 bases align to TRBD2. This CDR3 contains 16 residues. J lost 3 bases, V lost 4 bases, and 3 bases had no gene match. CDR1 and CDR2 from the germline V gene are SGHRS and YFSETQ. CDR3 nucleotides: TGCGCCAGCAGCATCGGGACTAGCGGGGGGACAGATACGCAGTATTTT. Protein sequence: CASSIGTSGGTDTQYF.

This clone was observed once. This sequence joins TRBV11-3 and TRBJ2-1; D is possibly TRBD1 (5 bases). V dropped 0 bases and J dropped 3 bases, with 9 bases sitting between them. CDR3 length: 15 amino acids. CDR1 and CDR2 (germline): SGHNT, YENEEA. For the CDR3, the DNA is TGTGCCAGCAGCTTAGACAGGGCGATCTACAATGAGCAGTTCTTC. Residues: CASSLDRAIYNEQFF.

This clone was found a few times. This chain links TRBV28 with TRBJ1-6; D is perhaps TRBD1 (6 bases). The V end lost 7 bases, the J end lost 4 bases, and 14 bases lay between the germline ends. From germline, CDR1 is MDHEN and CDR2 SYDVKM. CDR3 length equals 15 residues. Here the CDR3 DNA reads TGTGCCAGCATCCGGGACACGGATTATAATTCACCCCTCCACTTT. It yields the protein CASIRDTDYNSPLHF.

In its sample, this clone was seen once. The V gene is TRBV19, the J gene TRBJ2-3; 12 nucleotides align to TRBD2. CDR1 and CDR2 (germline): LNHDA, SQIVND (reference sequence). The CDR3 length is 15 residues. Unmatched junction bases numbered 1, after V lost 3 bases and J lost 3 bases. The CDR3 protein is CASSIGLAGTDTQYF. The CDR3 DNA is TGTGCCAGTAGTATCGGACTAGCGGGGACAGATACGCAGTATTTT.

The chain joins TRBV7-9 to TRBJ2-5; TRBD1 is a possible D gene (7 bases). The CDR3 has 16 amino acids. Germline loops: CDR1 SEHNR, CDR2 FQNEAQ (reference sequence). V lost 5 bases, J lost 0 bases, and 16 bases lay in between. This CDR3 is CASSGFQGGYQETQYF. In DNA, the CDR3 is TGTGCCAGCAGCGGCTTCCAGGGGGGTTACCAAGAGACCCAGTACTTC.